One sample yielded the 5 T cell receptor beta chains listed below, sequenced in a study of T-cell reconstitution after alpha-beta-depleted transplantation in children. A library of TCRbeta sequences, prepared with unique molecular identifiers, was generated. TCRdb reprocessed the PCR reads with MiXCR, giving one entry per CDR3 protein. The table records about a million distinct CDR3 sequences, roughly 29% of them present only once. The specimen comprised PBMCs, mostly from graft donor cells, sampled 360 days after TCRalphabeta/CD19-depleted stem cell transplant. These receptors all come from a boy in the first two years of life who had a stem cell transplant for SCID, so the T cells may come from the graft donor.

The CDR3 sequence is CASGPMTGGETF. The CDR3 DNA follows: TGTGCTAGTGGCCCCATGACAGGGGGGGAGACCTTC. This sequence joins TRBV12-5 and TRBJ1-2; 9 bases map to TRBD1. Trimming took 6 bases from V and 14 from J; bases not matched to a gene: 10. Germline V gives CDR1 LGHNT, CDR2 FRNRAP. The CDR3 sequence is 12 residues long.

This clonotype has more than one count but fewer than ten. This chain uses TRBV7-9 with TRBJ2-7, with TRBD1 matching over 8 bases. CDR1 is SEHNR and CDR2 is FQNEAQ in the germline V gene (reference sequence). V lost 5 bases to trimming and J lost 4 bases; unmatched junction nucleotides: 4. This CDR3 region has 13 residues. This CDR3 is CASSAWTGYEQYF. In DNA form, the CDR3 reads TGTGCCAGCAGCGCCTGGACAGGGTACGAGCAGTACTTC.

In this sample, this clonotype turned up a few times. The gene calls are TRBV4-1 and TRBJ2-3; the D is unclear. The length of the CDR3 is 17 residues. V lost 3 bases and J lost 6, with 22 bases in between. The germline gives CDR1 MGHRA, CDR2 YSYEKL. CDR3: CASSQLSNLWAHDTQYF. As DNA, the CDR3 is TGCGCCAGCAGCCAGCTCTCCAACTTATGGGCACACGATACGCAGTATTTT.

This clonotype turned up a few times. The chain recombines TRBV12-3 or TRBV12-4 with TRBJ2-5; the D is unclear. V dropped 6 bases and J dropped 5 bases, with 7 bases sitting between them. The CDR3 contains 11 residues. CDR3 loop: CASSMAETQYF. CDR3 DNA sequence: TGTGCCAGCAGCATGGCGGAGACCCAGTACTTC.

This clonotype was counted ten times or more. The chain couples TRBV29-1 to TRBJ2-3; TRBD1 matches 9 bases. The CDR3 length is 13 residues. After removal of 7 bases from V and 5 bases from J, the junction contained 7 bases not matched to a gene. Germline V gene data show CDR1 as SQVTM and CDR2 as ANQGSEA. Here the CDR3 reads CSGWDRAIDTQYF. The CDR3 DNA reads TGCAGCGGGTGGGACAGGGCAATAGATACGCAGTATTTT.